These 28 T cell receptor beta chains were sequenced from one sample in a study of breast tumors, draining lymph nodes, adjacent tissues. TCRdb re-analysed the multiplex PCR reads in MiXCR, keeping a single row per CDR3 protein. The repertoire has 250,000 or so distinct CDR3 sequences, over 25% of them found once; the top ten carry around 1%. Axillary draining lymph nodes of breast cancer patients supplied the node samples. What was sequenced was axillary lymph node tissue. The source is a female donor with breast cancer. Some clones in this sample may be carry-over from other donors' samples.

This clonotype was counted many times. The rearrangement uses TRBV7-8 and TRBJ2-3; D gene uncertain. CDR3 length equals 11 residues. Trimming shortened V by 8 bases and J by 0 bases, and 3 bases separated the two germline ends. Per the germline V gene, CDR1 is SGHVS and CDR2 is FQNEAQ. CDR3: CASGSTDTQYF. The DNA of the CDR3 is TGTGCCAGCGGGAGCACAGATACGCAGTATTTT.

This clonotype showed up many times. The chain uses TRBV5-1 and TRBJ2-1; D not certain. Between the trimmed V and J ends, which lost 2 bases and 4 bases, there was a span of 10 bases. The germline V gene has CDR1 SGHRS and CDR2 YFSETQ. This CDR3 is 14 amino acids long. CDR3 DNA: TGCGCCAGCAGCTTCTTGACTGATTACAATGAGCAGTTCTTC. It specifies CASSFLTDYNEQFF.

This rearrangement joins TRBV6-2 or TRBV6-3 to TRBJ2-1; 7 bases fit TRBD2. Germline V CDR1 and CDR2: MNHEY, SVGEGT. Trimming removed 8 bases from V and 4 bases from J; junction bases left unmatched: 14. CDR3 length: 16 residues. The CDR3 sequence is CASFFVGGSSYNEQFF. The CDR3 bases are TGTGCCAGCTTTTTTGTCGGCGGGAGTTCGTACAATGAGCAGTTCTTC.

The sample holds many counts of this clonotype. The V call is TRBV28, the J call TRBJ2-2; D call uncertain. The V and J ends lost 3 bases and 4 bases respectively, with 9 bases between them. The CDR3 covers 14 residues. Per the germline V gene, CDR1 is MDHEN and CDR2 is SYDVKM. In DNA, the CDR3 is TGTGCCAGCAGTTTCCCCGTTCGCACCGGGGAGCTGTTTTTT. Protein product: CASSFPVRTGELFF.

This clonotype was picked up many times. This sequence joins TRBV20-1 and TRBJ1-6; no definite D call. Germline V gene lookup returns CDR1 DFQATT and CDR2 SNEGSKA (reference sequence). V lost 6 bases and J lost 8, with 14 bases in between. This CDR3 spans 13 amino acids. CDR3: CSATGERYSPLHF. CDR3 sequence (DNA): TGCAGTGCCACCGGGGAGAGGTATTCACCCCTCCACTTT.

With regard to this clonotype: A read error is possible here, since a much larger clone lies one base away. The genes are TRBV19 and TRBJ2-2; TRBD1 agrees at 7 bases. Germline CDR1 reads LNHDA; CDR2 reads SQIVND (reference sequence). The CDR3 runs to 15 residues. CDR3 coding DNA: TGTGCCTGTAGTCCAGGGGACAGTAACACCGGGGAGCTGTTTTTT. Its translation is CACSPGDSNTGELFF.

The chain combines TRBV12-3 or TRBV12-4 with TRBJ2-7, with TRBD1 identical over 7 bases. Losses at the gene ends were 8 bases for V and 4 bases for J; bases not matched to a gene: 11. The CDR3 is 14 amino acids. The CDR3 DNA follows: TGTGCCAGCGCAGACCAACTGGACAGGTACGAGCAGTACGTC. This encodes CASADQLDRYEQYV.

Points on this clonotype: The junction differs from germline at one of its ends, possibly a read error. The chain links TRBV28 to TRBJ1-2; 7 bases map to TRBD1. This CDR3 comprises 13 residues. CDR1 is MDHEN and CDR2 is SYDVKM in the germline V gene. The CDR3: CPSSGQVNYGYTF. DNA for the CDR3: TGTCCCAGCAGCGGACAGGTTAACTATGGCTACACCTTC.

The CDR3 is CASSQVGGDYGYTF. The CDR3 coding sequence is TGTGCCAGCAGCCAAGTTGGGGGCGACTATGGCTACACCTTC. The chain is built from TRBV11-3 and TRBJ1-2; tentatively, D is TRBD1 (6 bases). Trimming took 5 bases from V and 3 from J, leaving 13 bases between them. Germline V gene data show CDR1 as SGHNT and CDR2 as YENEEA. CDR3 length: 14 amino acids. The entire variable domain, with the rest obtained from reference TRBV11-3 and TRBJ1-2, is as follows: EAGVVQSPRYKIIEKKQPVAFWCNPISGHNTLYWYLQNLGQGPELLIRYENEEAVDDSQLPKDRFSAERLKGVDSTLKIQPAELGDSAVYLCASSQVGGDYGYTFGSGTRLTVV.

This clonotype was found a few times. This may arise from a read error, as a much more abundant clone is one base away. This chain uses TRBV7-9 with TRBJ1-2; 9 bases are shared with TRBD1. Germline-derived CDR1 and CDR2 are SEHNR and FQNEAQ (reference sequence). The CDR3 length is 15 residues. In DNA, the CDR3 is TGTGCCAGCACTCCGTGGGGACAGGGCGGCTATGGCTACCCCTTC. Protein: CASTPWGQGGYGYPF.

This chain connects TRBV19 to TRBJ2-5, with 9 nucleotides matching TRBD1. The germline CDR1 and CDR2 sequences are LNHDA and SQIVND (reference sequence). J was trimmed by 5 bases and V by 6 bases; bases with no gene match: 13. This CDR3 comprises 16 residues. The chain's CDR3 is CASSPFTGGGGETQYF. The DNA for the CDR3 is TGTGCCAGTAGCCCCTTCACAGGGGGCGGAGGGGAGACCCAGTACTTC.

This clonotype was observed many times. J is TRBJ2-3 and V is TRBV7-2; no reliable D call. This CDR3 spans 13 amino acids. V was shortened by 1 base and J by 4 bases, with 6 bases between the two germline ends. CDR1 is SGHTA, CDR2 FQGNSA, per germline. The CDR3 bases are TGTGCCAGCAGCTTAGATCGGGCAGATACGCAGTATTTT. Its translation: CASSLDRADTQYF.

This clonotype was recorded at least ten times. This sequence joins TRBV20-1 and TRBJ2-7; D is ambiguous. CDR1 and CDR2 (germline): DFQATT, SNEGSKA (reference sequence). The CDR3 runs 11 residues. The V and J ends lost 6 bases and 1 base respectively, with 7 bases between them. The CDR3 nucleotides read TGCAGTGCGTCAGCTTCCTACGAGCAGTACTTC. This codes for CSASASYEQYF.

Concerning this clonotype: A read error may explain this, as a much larger clone is one base away. The CDR3 sequence: CASSTAAYGYTF. The CDR3 region has the DNA TGTGCCAGCAGCACGGCAGCGTATGGCTACACCTTC. The rearrangement joins TRBV7-9 to TRBJ1-2; D remains ambiguous. CDR3 size: 12 residues. CDR1 SEHNR and CDR2 FQNEAQ come from the germline V gene (reference sequence). Trimming pared 5 bases from V and 5 bases from J, leaving 9 bases between.

In its sample, this clonotype was seen many times. Its ends do not fully match the called genes, so a read error is possible. The chain links TRBV18 to TRBJ2-7; 7 nucleotides match TRBD2. This CDR3 comprises 13 residues. Germline CDR1 is KGHSH and CDR2 is LQKENI. For the CDR3, the DNA is TGCGCCAGCAGCCCCGGGGGGAGCTACGAGCAGTACTTC. Translated: CASSPGGSYEQYF.

On this clonotype itself: A much larger clone lies a single base off, so this may be a read error. The gene calls are TRBV19 and TRBJ2-2; 7 bases map to TRBD1. Losses at the gene ends were 4 bases for V and 1 base for J; bases not matched to a gene: 6. The CDR3 sequence is 16 residues long. Germline V CDR1 and CDR2: LNHDA, SQIVND (reference sequence). CDR3 sequence: CASSRTGQKNTGELFF. The CDR3 coding sequence is TGTGCCAGTAGTAGGACGGGACAGAAGAACACCGGGGAGCTGTTTTTT.

In regard to this clonotype: Compared with germline, one end of the junction differs, possibly owing to a read error. This rearrangement joins TRBV20-1 to TRBJ2-5; D gene uncertain. This CDR3 has 12 residues. Germline CDR1 is DFQATT and CDR2 is SNEGSKA (reference sequence). The CDR3 region is CSARLGQEAQYF. The DNA of the CDR3 is TGCAGCGCTAGACTCGGCCAAGAGGCCCAGTACTTC.

V is TRBV6-1 and J is TRBJ2-2; D gene ambiguous. V lost 6 bases and J lost 1, with 9 bases in between. CDR1 and CDR2 (germline): MNHNS, SASEGT. This CDR3 contains 14 residues. The CDR3 here is CASSIQENTGELFF. The CDR3 DNA follows: TGTGCCAGCAGCATACAAGAGAACACCGGGGAGCTGTTTTTT.

At least ten counts were recorded for this clonotype. This chain links TRBV24-1 with TRBJ2-1, with D possibly being TRBD1 or TRBD2 (5 bases each). The ends were cut back, 10 bases at V and 8 bases at J, with 11 bases in the middle. Germline values: CDR1 KGHDR, CDR2 SFDVKD. The CDR3 totals 11 residues. CDR3 in DNA: TGTGCCACAAGACGAGGGGATGAGCAGTTCTTC. Translated, it gives CATRRGDEQFF.

This clonotype was seen ten or more times. The J gene is TRBJ2-5, the V gene TRBV7-9, with D uncertain. Germline assignment: CDR1 SEHNR and CDR2 FQNEAQ (reference sequence). This CDR3 has 17 residues. V gave up 2 bases and J gave up 4 bases, with 20 bases separating them. Written as DNA, the CDR3 is TGTGCCAGCAGCTTAAGGGCCCTTACGGGCGACTCAGAGACCCAGTACTTC. Translated: CASSLRALTGDSETQYF.

Ten or more counts support this clonotype. The chain joins TRBV2 to TRBJ1-5; no firm D call. Germline V gene lookup returns CDR1 SNHLY and CDR2 FYNNEI. Trimming cost V 7 bases and J 8 bases, with 12 bases left between them. The CDR3 runs 12 residues. The CDR3: CASKREVEPQHF. CDR3 nucleotides: TGTGCCAGCAAACGGGAAGTGGAGCCCCAGCATTTT.

V usage is TRBV20-1 and J usage is TRBJ2-7, with 9 bases matching TRBD2. V lost 2 bases, J lost 4 bases, and 3 bases stayed unmatched. CDR1 and CDR2 (germline): DFQATT, SNEGSKA (reference sequence). This CDR3 comprises 13 residues. The CDR3 sequence: CSARISGSYEQYF. The CDR3 DNA reads as TGCAGTGCTAGAATTAGCGGGAGTTACGAGCAGTACTTC.

In its sample, this clonotype was seen a few times. The rearrangement links TRBV6-5 to TRBJ2-2; D unclear. The V gene lost 5 bases and the J gene lost 3 bases, with 13 bases spanning the gap. The germline gives CDR1 MNHEY, CDR2 SVGAGI. The CDR3 is 15 residues long. The CDR3 is CASSHDGLDTGELFF. The CDR3 DNA reads TGTGCCAGCAGTCATGACGGGCTCGACACCGGGGAGCTGTTTTTT.

The genes are TRBV27 and TRBJ2-7; D may be TRBD1 or TRBD2 (5 bases each). The CDR3 loop spans 15 amino acids. Between the trimmed V and J ends, which lost 3 bases and 0 bases, there was a span of 12 bases. The germline CDR1 and CDR2 sequences are MNHEY and SMNVEV (reference sequence). CDR3 nucleotide sequence: TGTGCCAGCAGTTTCGTGGGGACGGGCTCCTACGAGCAGTACTTC. Translated: CASSFVGTGSYEQYF.

The table lists this clonotype with many counts. The chain couples TRBV9 to TRBJ2-6; tentatively, D is TRBD2 (5 bases). V lost 4 bases and J 1 base, leaving 21 bases between the germline ends. CDR3 length: 19 residues. The germline gives CDR1 SGDLS, CDR2 YYNGEE. CDR3 sequence (DNA): TGTGCCAGCAGCCAGAGCGGAGGTAAAGACCAATCTGGGGCCAACGTCCTGACTTTC. It encodes CASSQSGGKDQSGANVLTF.

In this sample, this clonotype turned up once. The J gene is TRBJ1-1, the V gene TRBV7-9; D might be TRBD1 (5 bases). Trimming pared 1 base from V and 7 bases from J, leaving 13 bases between. The CDR3 totals 14 residues. Germline CDR1 and CDR2: SEHNR and FQNEAQ (reference sequence). The CDR3 coding sequence is TGTGCCAGCAGCTTAGATTGGGGGTCAGGTGAAGCTTTCTTT. Translation: CASSLDWGSGEAFF.

This clonotype was detected a few times. This chain links TRBV19 with TRBJ2-4; D is uncertain. CDR1 and CDR2 from the germline V gene are LNHDA and SQIVND (reference sequence). There are 11 residues in the CDR3. Trimming removed 3 bases at V and 6 bases at J, with 3 bases between. The CDR3 loop reads CASSILNIQYF. In DNA, the CDR3 is TGTGCCAGTAGTATCCTAAACATTCAGTACTTC.

This clonotype was observed at least ten times. The chain uses TRBV6-5 and TRBJ1-3; a weak D match, TRBD1 (6 bases). The germline V gene has CDR1 MNHEY and CDR2 SVGAGI. The V and J ends lost 6 bases and 6 bases respectively, with 12 bases between them. There are 13 residues in the CDR3. In DNA form, the CDR3 reads TGTGCCAGCAGAGGGACATTACTAAACACCATATATTTT. As protein: CASRGTLLNTIYF.